This T cell receptor (beta chain) was identified during a study of CXCR3-negative and CXCR3-positive naive CD8 T cells. Study results and caveats: In both naive subsets diversity was comparably high, whereas memory CD8+ cells showed much lower diversity.

The CDR3 sequence is 14 residues long. Germline CDR1 SGHTA, CDR2 FQGNSA. UMI-labeled 5' RACE TRB cDNA libraries were prepared from the cells. TCRdb reanalyzed the 5' RACE reads, giving one entry per CDR3 protein sequence and no DNA. The sample data list about 56,000 distinct CDR3 sequences. Notes on this clonotype: What it binds is not known.

Sequenced sample: memory CD8+ T cells from blood. The gene calls are TRBV7-2 and TRBJ2-3. The receptor's source is a human donor in good health. Some clones in this sample may be carry-over from other donors' samples. CDR3 residues: CASSLILFGDTQYF.